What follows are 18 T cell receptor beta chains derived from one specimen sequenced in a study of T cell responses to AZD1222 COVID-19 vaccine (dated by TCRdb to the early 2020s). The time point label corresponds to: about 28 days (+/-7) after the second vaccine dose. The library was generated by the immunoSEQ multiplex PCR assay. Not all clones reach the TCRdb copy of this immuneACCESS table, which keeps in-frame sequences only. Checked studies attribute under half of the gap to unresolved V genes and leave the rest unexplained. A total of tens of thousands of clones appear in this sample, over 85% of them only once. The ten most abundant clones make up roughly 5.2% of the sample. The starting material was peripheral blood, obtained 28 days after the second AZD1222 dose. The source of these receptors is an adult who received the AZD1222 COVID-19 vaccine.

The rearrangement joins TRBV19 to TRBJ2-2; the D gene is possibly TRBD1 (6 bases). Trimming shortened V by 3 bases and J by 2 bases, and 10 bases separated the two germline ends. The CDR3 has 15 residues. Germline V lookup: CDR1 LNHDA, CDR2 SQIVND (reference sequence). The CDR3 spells CASSIPGANTGELFF. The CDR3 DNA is TGTGCCAGTAGTATCCCAGGGGCCAACACCGGGGAGCTGTTTTTT.

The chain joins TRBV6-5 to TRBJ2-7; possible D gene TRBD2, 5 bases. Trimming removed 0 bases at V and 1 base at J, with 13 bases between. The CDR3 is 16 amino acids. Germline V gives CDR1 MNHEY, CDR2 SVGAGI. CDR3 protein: CASSYSEARFSYEQYF. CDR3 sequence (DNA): TGTGCCAGCAGTTACTCGGAGGCTAGGTTTTCCTACGAGCAGTACTTC.

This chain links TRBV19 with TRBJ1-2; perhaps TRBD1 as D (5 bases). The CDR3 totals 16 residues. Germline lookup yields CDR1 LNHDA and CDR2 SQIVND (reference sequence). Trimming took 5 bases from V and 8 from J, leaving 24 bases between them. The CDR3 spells CASSARGFHFFLGYTF. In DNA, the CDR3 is TGTGCCAGTAGTGCAAGGGGATTTCATTTTTTTTTAGGCTACACCTTC.

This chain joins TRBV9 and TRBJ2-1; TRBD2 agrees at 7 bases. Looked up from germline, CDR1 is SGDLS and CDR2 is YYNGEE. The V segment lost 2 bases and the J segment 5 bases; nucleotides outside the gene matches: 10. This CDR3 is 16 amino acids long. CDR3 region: CASSVGSASGDNEQFF. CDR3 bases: TGTGCCAGCAGCGTTGGTTCGGCTAGCGGAGACAATGAGCAGTTCTTC.

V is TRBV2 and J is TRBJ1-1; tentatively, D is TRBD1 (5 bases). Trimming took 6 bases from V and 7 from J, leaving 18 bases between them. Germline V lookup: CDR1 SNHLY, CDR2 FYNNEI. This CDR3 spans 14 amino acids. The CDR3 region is CASRPGGDRSEAFF. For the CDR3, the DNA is TGTGCCAGCAGACCCGGTGGGGACCGGAGTGAAGCTTTCTTT.

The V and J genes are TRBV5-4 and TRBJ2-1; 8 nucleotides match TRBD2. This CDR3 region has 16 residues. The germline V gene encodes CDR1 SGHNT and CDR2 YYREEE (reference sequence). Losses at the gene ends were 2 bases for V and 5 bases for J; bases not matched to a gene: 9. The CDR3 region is CASSFSGTRKHNEQFF. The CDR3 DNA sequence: TGTGCCAGCAGCTTTTCCGGGACTAGAAAACACAATGAGCAGTTCTTC.

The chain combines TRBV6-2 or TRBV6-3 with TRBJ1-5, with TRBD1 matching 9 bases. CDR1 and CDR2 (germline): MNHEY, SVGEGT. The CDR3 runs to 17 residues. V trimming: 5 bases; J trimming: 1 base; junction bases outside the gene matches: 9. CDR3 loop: CASSPMTGGRSNQPQHF. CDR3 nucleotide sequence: TGTGCCAGCAGTCCAATGACAGGGGGTCGGAGCAATCAGCCCCAGCATTTT.

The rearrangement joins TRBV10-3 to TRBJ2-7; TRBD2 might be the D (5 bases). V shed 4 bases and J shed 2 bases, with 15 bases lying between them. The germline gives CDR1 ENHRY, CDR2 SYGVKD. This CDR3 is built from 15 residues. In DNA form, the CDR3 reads TGTGCCATCAGTGGGCGAGGGTCGGGCCCCTACGAGCAGTACTTC. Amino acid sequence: CAISGRGSGPYEQYF.

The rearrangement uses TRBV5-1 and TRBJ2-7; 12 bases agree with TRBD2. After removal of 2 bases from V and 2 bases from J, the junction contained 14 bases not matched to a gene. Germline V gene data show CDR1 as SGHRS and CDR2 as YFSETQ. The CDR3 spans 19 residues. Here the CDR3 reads CASSFVLPTSGGIPYEQYF. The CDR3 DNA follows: TGCGCCAGCAGCTTTGTGTTGCCGACTAGCGGGGGAATTCCCTACGAGCAGTACTTC.

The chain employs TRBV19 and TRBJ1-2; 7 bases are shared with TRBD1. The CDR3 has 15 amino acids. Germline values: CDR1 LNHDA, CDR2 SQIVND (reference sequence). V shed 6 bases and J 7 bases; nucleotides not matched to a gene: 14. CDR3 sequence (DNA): TGTGCCAGTAGGACTCGACAGGGATCTTTGGGTGGCTACACCTTC. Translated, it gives CASRTRQGSLGGYTF. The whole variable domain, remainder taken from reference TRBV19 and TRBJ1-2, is DGGITQSPKYLFRKEGQNVTLSCEQNLNHDAMYWYRQDPGQGLRLIYYSQIVNDFQKGDIAEGYSVSREKKESFPLTVTSAQKNPTAFYLCASRTRQGSLGGYTFGSGTRLTVV.

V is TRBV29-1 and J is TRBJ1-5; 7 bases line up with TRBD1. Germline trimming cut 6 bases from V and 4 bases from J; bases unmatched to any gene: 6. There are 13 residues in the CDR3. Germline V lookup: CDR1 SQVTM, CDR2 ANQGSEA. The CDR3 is CSVSDRDNQPQHF. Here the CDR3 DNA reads TGCAGCGTAAGCGACAGGGATAATCAGCCCCAGCATTTT.

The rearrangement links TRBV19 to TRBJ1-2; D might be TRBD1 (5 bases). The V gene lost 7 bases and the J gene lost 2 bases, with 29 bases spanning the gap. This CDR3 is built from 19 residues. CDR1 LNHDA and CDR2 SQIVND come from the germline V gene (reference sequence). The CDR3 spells CASTPFFGRGADRNYGYTF. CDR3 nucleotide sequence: TGTGCCAGTACCCCCTTTTTTGGGCGCGGGGCAGATAGAAACTATGGCTACACCTTC.

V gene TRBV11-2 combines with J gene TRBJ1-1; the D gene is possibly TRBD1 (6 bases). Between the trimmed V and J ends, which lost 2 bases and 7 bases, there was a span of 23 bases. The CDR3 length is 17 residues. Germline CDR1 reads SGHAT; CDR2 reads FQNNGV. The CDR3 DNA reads TGTGCCAGCAGCTTACCCGTGGAACAGGGTGGCCCACTTGAAGCTTTCTTT. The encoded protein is CASSLPVEQGGPLEAFF.

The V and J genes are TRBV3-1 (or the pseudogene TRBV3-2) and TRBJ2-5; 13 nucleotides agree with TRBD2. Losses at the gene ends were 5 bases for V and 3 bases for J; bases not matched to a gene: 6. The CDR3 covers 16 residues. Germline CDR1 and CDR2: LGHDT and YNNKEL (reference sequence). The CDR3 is CASSSSGLAGEETQYF. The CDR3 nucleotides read TGTGCCAGCAGCTCCTCAGGACTAGCGGGGGAAGAGACCCAGTACTTC.

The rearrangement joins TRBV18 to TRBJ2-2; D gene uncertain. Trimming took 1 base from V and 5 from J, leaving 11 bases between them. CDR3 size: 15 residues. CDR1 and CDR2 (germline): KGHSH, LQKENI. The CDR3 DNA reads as TGTGCCAGCTCACCACTGGCCCTACTTACCGGGGAGCTGTTTTTT. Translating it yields CASSPLALLTGELFF.

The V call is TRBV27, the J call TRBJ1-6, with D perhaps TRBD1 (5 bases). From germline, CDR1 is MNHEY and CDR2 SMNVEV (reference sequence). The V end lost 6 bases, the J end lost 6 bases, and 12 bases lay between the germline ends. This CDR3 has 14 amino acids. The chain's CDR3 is CASSPPQANSPLHF. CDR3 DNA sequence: TGTGCCAGCAGCCCTCCACAGGCTAATTCACCCCTCCACTTT.

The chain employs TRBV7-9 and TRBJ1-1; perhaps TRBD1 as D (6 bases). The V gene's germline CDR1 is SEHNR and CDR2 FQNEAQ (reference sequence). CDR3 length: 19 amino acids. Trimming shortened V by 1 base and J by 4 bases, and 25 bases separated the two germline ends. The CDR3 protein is CASSLVFSAQGNGITEAFF. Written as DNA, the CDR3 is TGTGCCAGCAGCTTAGTTTTTAGCGCGCAGGGGAATGGGATCACTGAAGCTTTCTTT.

The CDR3 region has the DNA TGCGCCAGCAGCCCGGGACCGCTCGTCGAGACCCAGTACTTC. Translated, it gives CASSPGPLVETQYF. This chain joins TRBV4-1 and TRBJ2-5; the D gene could be TRBD1 or TRBD2 (5 bases each). Germline CDR1 is MGHRA and CDR2 is YSYEKL. The CDR3 is 14 residues long. The V and J ends lost 4 bases and 5 bases respectively, with 14 bases between them.